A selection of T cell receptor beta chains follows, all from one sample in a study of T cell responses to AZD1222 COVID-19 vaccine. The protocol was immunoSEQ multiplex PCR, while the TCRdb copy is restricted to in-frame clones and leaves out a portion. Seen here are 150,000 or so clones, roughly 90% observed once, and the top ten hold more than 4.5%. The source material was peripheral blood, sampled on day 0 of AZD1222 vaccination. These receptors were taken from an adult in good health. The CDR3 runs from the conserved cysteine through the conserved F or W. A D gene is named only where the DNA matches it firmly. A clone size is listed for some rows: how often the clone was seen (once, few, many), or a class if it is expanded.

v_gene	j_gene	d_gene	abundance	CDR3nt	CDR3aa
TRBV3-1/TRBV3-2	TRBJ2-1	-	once	TGTGCCAGCAGCCAAGACCGCCTGGACTATCGTTACAATGAGCAGTTCTTC	CASSQDRLDYRYNEQFF
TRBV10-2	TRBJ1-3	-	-	TGCGCCAGCAGTGATGAGGTTCTTTCTGGAAACACCATATATTTT	CASSDEVLSGNTIYF
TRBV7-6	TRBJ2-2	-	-	TGTGCCAGCAGCTTAATATTCCCCGTTCCCTCGAACACCGGGGAGCTGTTTTTT	CASSLIFPVPSNTGELFF
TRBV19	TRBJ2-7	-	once	TGTGCCAGTAGTCCCCACAGGGTCAGCTCCTACGAGCAGTACTTC	CASSPHRVSSYEQYF
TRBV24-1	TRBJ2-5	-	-	TGTGCCACCAGTGATTTAGCAGGGTTGGAGACCCAGTACTTC	CATSDLAGLETQYF
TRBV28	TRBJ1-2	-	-	TGTGCCAGCAGTTTGGAACAGGTAGACTATGGCTACACCTTC	CASSLEQVDYGYTF
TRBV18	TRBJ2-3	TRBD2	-	TGTGCCAGCTCACCAACGCTAGGACTAGAGGGCACAGATACGCAGTATTTT	CASSPTLGLEGTDTQYF
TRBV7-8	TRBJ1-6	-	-	TGTGCCAGCAGCAACAGCGGTCGGTCACCCCTCCACTTT	CASSNSGRSPLHF
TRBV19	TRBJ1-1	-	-	TGTGCCAGCTCAGGGTTGTGGAGCACTGAAGCTTTCTTT	CASSGLWSTEAFF
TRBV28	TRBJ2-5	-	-	TGTGCCAGCAGCCTGGATGTAAACCGAGAGACCCAGTACTTC	CASSLDVNRETQYF
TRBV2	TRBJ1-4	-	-	TGTGCCAGCACCCAAAGGCAGATCAGAACTAATGAAAAACTGTTTTTT	CASTQRQIRTNEKLFF
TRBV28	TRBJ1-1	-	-	TGTGCCAGCAGTTTGTCCCCGAACACTGAAGCTTTCTTT	CASSLSPNTEAFF
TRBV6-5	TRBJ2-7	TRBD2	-	TGTGCCAGCAGTTCTCGGGGGGGTCCCTACGAGCAGTACTTC	CASSSRGGPYEQYF
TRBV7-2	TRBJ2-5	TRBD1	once	TGTGCCAGCAGCGACAGGGAAGAGACCCAGTACTTC	CASSDREETQYF
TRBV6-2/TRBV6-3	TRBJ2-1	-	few	TGTGCCAGCAGTCCATGGAGGGGAAGCTCCTACAATGAGCAGTTCTTC	CASSPWRGSSYNEQFF
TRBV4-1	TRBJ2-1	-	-	TGCGCCAGCAGCCAAGATCCCAGCGCAAGCTCCTACAATGAGCAGTTCTTC	CASSQDPSASSYNEQFF
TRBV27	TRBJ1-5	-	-	TGTGCCAGCAGCCAGACAGGTGACAATCAGCCCCAGCATTTT	CASSQTGDNQPQHF
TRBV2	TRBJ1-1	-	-	TGTGCCAGCAGTGATACGTTGGGGGAAGCTTTCTTT	CASSDTLGEAFF
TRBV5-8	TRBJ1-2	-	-	TGTGCCAGCAGCCGGGGGGGAAACTATGGCTACACCTTC	CASSRGGNYGYTF
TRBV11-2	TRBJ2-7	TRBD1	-	TGTGCCAGCAGCGTTCCGACAGGGACGGGGACCAAGCAGTACTTC	CASSVPTGTGTKQYF
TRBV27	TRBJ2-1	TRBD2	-	TGTGCCAGCAGTCCCTCGGCTAGCGGGTACAATGAGCAGTTCTTC	CASSPSASGYNEQFF
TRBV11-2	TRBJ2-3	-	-	TGTGCCAGCAGTCTAAGGGGCAGGGGTACAGATACGCAGTATTTT	CASSLRGRGTDTQYF
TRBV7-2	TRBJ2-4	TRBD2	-	TGTGCCAGCAGCTTAGGGCGGGGGGGCCGTGGATTAGCCAAAAACATTCAGTACTTC	CASSLGRGGRGLAKNIQYF
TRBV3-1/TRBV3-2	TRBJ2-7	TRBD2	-	TGTGCCAGCTCGATAGCGGGTTCCTACGAGCAGTACTTC	CASSIAGSYEQYF
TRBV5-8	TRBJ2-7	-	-	TGTGCCAGCAGCCAGACGAGGTACGAGCAGTACTTC	CASSQTRYEQYF
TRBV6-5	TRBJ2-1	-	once	TGTGCCAGCATAAGGGGAGACTCCTACAATGAGCAGTTCTTC	CASIRGDSYNEQFF
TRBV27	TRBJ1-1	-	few	TGTGCCAGCAGTTTATGGGGGAGCACTGAAGCTTTCTTT	CASSLWGSTEAFF
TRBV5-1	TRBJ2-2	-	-	TGCGCCAGCAGCTTGGAGCCGACAGCGAACACCGGGGAGCTGTTTTTT	CASSLEPTANTGELFF
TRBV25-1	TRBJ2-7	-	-	TGTGCCAGCAGTGAAATCCGCTCAGGGCATCACGGCGAGCAGTACTTC	CASSEIRSGHHGEQYF
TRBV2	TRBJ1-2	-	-	TGTGCCAGCAGTCCTCCTGGGGCAGTCTATGGCTACACCTTC	CASSPPGAVYGYTF
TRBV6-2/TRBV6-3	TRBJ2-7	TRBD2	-	TGTGCCAGCAGTTACTCGGGTGAGCGGGGGGGATACGAGCAGTACTTC	CASSYSGERGGYEQYF
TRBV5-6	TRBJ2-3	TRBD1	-	TGTGCCAGCAGTTCGACAGGGGCGAGCACAGATACGCAATATTTT	CASSSTGASTDTQYF
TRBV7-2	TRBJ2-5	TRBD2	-	TGTGCCAGCAGCTTAGGGCCCCCTAGCGGGGGGCAAGAGACCCAGTACTTC	CASSLGPPSGGQETQYF
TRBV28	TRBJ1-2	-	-	TGTGCTTACCGGAAGGGGGGACCGAACTATGGCTACACCTTC	CAYRKGGPNYGYTF
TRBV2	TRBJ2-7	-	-	TGTGCCAGCAGCCTCGCTGGGGTGGGATCCTACGAGCAGTACTTC	CASSLAGVGSYEQYF